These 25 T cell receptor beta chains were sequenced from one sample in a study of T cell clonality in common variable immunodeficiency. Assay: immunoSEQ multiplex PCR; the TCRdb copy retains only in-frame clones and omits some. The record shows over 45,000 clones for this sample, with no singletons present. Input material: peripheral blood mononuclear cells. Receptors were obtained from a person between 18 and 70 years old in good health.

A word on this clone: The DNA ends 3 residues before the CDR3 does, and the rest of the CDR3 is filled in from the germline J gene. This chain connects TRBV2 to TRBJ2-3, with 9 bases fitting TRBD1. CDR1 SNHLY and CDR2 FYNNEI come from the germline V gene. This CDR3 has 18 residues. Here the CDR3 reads CASSEGGGGTGKSETQYF. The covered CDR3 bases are TGTGCCAGCAGTGAAGGTGGTGGGGGGACAGGGAAGTCGGAGACG.

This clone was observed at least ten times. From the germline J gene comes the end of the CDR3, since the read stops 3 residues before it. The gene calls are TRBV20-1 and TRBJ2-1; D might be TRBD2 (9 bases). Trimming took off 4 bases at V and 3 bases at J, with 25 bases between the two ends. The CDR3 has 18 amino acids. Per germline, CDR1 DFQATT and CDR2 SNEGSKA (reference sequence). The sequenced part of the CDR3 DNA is TGCAGTGCTACAGGGGGCGCAACAATAGCGGGAGACTACAATGAG. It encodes CSATGGATIAGDYNE. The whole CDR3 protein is CSATGGATIAGDYNEQFF.

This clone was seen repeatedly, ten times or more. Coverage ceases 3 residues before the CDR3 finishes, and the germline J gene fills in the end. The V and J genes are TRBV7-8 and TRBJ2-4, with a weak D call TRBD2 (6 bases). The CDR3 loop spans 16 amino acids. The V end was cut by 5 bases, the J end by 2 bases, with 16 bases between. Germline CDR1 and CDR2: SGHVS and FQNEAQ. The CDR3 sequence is CASSPPRRGSKNIQYF. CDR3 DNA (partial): TGTGCCAGCAGCCCTCCCCGGCGGGGCTCCAAAAACATT.

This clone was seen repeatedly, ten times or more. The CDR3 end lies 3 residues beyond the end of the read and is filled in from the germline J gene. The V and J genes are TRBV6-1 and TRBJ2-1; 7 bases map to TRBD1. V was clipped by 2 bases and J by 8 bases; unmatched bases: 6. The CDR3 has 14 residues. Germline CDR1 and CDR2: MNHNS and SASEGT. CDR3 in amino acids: CASSELTGADEQFF. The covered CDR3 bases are TGTGCCAGCAGTGAACTTACAGGGGCTGATGAG.

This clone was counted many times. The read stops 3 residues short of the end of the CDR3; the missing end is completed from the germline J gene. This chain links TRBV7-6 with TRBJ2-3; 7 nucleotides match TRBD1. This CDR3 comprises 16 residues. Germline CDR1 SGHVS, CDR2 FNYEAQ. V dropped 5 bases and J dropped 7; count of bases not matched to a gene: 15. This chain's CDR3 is CASSPYQGTELYTQYF. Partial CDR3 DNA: TGTGCCAGCAGCCCATACCAGGGGACAGAACTTTATACG.

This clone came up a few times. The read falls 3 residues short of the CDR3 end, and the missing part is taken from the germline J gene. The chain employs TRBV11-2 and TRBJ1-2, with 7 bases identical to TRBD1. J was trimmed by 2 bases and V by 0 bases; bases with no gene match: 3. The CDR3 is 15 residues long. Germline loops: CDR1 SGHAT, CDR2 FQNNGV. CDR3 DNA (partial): TGTGCCAGCAGCTTAGAGGGACAGAGAAACTATGGC. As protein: CASSLEGQRNYG. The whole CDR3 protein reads CASSLEGQRNYGYTF.

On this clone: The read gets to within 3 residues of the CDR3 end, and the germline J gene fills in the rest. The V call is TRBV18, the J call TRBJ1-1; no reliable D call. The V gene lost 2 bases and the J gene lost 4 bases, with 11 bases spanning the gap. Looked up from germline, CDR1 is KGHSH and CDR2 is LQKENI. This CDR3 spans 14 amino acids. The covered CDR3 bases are TGTGCCAGCTCACCAGGCGGCGTGGGCACTGAA. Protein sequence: CASSPGGVGTE. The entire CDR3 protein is CASSPGGVGTEAFF.

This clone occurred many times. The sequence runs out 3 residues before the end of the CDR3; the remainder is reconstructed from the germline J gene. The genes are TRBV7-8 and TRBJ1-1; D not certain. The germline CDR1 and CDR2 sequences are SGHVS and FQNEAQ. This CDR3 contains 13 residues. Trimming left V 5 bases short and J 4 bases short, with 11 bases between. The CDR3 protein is CASSPVSGTEAFF. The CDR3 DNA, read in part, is TGTGCCAGCAGCCCCGTATCGGGCACTGAA. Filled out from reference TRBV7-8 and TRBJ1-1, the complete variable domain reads GAGVSQSPRYKVAKRGQDVALRCDPISGHVSLFWYQQALGQGPEFLTYFQNEAQLDKSGLPSDRFFAERPEGSVSTLKIQRTQQEDSAVYLCASSPVSGTEAFFGQGTRLTVV.

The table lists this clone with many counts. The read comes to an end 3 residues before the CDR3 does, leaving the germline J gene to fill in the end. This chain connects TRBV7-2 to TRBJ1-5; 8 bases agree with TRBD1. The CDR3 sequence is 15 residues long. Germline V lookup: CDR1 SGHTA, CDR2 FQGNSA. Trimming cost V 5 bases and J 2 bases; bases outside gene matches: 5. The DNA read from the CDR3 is TGTGCCAGCAGCCCAGGGGGCGCTGGCAATCAGCCC. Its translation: CASSPGGAGNQP. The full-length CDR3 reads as CASSPGGAGNQPQHF. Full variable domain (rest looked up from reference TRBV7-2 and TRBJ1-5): GAGVSQSPSNKVTEKGKDVELRCDPISGHTALYWYRQSLGQGLEFLIYFQGNSAPDKSGLPSDRFSAERTGGSVSTLTIQRTQQEDSAVYLCASSPGGAGNQPQHFGDGTRLSIL.

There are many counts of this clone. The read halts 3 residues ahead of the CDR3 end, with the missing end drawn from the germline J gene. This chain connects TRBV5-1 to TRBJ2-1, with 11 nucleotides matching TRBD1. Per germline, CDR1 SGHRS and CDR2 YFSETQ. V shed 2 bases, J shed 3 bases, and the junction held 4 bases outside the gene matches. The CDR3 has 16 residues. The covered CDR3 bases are TGCGCCAGCAGCTTAGGGACAGGGGGTATCTACAATGAG. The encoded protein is CASSLGTGGIYNE. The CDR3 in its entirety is CASSLGTGGIYNEQFF.

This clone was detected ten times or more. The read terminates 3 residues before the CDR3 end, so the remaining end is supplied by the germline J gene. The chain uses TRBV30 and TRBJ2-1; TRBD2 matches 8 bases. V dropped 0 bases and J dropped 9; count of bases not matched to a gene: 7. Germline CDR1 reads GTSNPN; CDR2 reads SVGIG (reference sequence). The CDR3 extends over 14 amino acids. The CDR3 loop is CAWSVPAGVGEQFF. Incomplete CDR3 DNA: TGTGCCTGGAGTGTACCAGCGGGAGTAGGTGAG.

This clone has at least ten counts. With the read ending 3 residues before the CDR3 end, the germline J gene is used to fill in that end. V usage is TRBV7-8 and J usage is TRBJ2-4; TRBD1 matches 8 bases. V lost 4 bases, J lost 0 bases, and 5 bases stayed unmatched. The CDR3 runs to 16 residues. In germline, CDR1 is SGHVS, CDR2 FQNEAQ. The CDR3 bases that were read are TGTGCCAGCAGCTCGCAAGGACAGGGAGCCAAAAACATT. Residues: CASSSQGQGAKNI. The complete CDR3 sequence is CASSSQGQGAKNIQYF. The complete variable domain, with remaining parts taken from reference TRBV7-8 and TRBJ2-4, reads GAGVSQSPRYKVAKRGQDVALRCDPISGHVSLFWYQQALGQGPEFLTYFQNEAQLDKSGLPSDRFFAERPEGSVSTLKIQRTQQEDSAVYLCASSSQGQGAKNIQYFGAGTRLSVL.

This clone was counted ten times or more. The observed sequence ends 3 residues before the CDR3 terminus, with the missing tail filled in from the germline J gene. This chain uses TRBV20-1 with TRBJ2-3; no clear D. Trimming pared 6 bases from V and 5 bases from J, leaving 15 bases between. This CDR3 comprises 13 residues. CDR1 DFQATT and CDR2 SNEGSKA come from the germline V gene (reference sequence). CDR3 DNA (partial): TGCAGTGCCCTCTCGGCCAAGGGAGATACG. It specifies CSALSAKGDT. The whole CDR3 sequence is CSALSAKGDTQYF.

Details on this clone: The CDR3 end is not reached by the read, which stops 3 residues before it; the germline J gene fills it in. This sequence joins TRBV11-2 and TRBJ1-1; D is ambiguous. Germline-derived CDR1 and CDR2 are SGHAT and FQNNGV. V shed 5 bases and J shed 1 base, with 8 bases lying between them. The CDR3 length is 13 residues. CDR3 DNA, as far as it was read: TGTGCCAGCAGCGACATGGGGAACACTGAA. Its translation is CASSDMGNTE. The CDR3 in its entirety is CASSDMGNTEAFF.

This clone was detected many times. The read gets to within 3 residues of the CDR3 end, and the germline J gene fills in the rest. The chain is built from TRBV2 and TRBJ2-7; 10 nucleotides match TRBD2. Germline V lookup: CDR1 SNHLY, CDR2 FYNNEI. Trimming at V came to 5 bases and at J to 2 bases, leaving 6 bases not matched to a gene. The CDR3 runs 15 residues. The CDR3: CASSIQREGPYEQYF. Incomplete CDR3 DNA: TGTGCCAGCAGTATTCAGCGGGAGGGCCCCTACGAG. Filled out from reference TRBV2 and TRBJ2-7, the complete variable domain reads EPEVTQTPSHQVTQMGQEVILRCVPISNHLYFYWYRQILGQKVEFLVSFYNNEISEKSEIFDDQFSVERPDGSNFTLKIRSTKLEDSAMYFCASSIQREGPYEQYFGPGTRLTVT.

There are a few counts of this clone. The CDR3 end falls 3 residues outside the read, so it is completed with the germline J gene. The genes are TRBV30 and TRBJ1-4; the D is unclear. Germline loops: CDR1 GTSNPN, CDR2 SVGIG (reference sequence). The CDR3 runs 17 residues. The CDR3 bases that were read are TGTGCCTGGAGTGTACAATGGGCATCCGGGGATAATTCACCA. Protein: CAWSVQWASGDNSP. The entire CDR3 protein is CAWSVQWASGDNSPLFF.

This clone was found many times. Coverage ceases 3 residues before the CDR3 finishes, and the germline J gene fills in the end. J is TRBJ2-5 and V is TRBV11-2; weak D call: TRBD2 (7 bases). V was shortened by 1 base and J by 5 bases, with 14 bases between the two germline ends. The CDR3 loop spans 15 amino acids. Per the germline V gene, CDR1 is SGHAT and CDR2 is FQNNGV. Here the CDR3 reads CASSLGAGAPETQYF. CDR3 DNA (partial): TGTGCCAGCAGCTTAGGGGCGGGGGCTCCGGAGACC. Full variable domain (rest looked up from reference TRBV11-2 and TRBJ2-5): EAGVAQSPRYKIIEKRQSVAFWCNPISGHATLYWYQQILGQGPKLLIQFQNNGVVDDSQLPKDRFSAERLKGVDSTLKIQPAKLEDSAVYLCASSLGAGAPETQYFGPGTRLLVL.

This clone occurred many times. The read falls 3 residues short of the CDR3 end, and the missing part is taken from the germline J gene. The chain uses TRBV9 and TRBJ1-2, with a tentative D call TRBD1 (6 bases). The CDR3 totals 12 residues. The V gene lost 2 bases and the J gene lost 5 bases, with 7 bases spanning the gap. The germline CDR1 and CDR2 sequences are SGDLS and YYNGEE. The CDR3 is CASSVTGYGYTF. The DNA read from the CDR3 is TGTGCCAGCAGCGTCACAGGGTATGGC.

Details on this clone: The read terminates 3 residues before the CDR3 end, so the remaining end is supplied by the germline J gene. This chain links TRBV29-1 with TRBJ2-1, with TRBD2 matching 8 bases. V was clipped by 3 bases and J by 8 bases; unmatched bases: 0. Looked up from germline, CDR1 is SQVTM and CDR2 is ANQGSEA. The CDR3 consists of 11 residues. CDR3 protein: CSVERGDEQFF. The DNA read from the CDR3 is TGCAGCGTTGAGCGGGGGGATGAG.

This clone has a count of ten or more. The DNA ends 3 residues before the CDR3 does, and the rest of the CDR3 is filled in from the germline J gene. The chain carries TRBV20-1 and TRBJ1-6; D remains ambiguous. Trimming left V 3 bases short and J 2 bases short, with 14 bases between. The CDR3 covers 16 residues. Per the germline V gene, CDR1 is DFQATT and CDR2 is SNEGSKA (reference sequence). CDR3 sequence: CSASRQLVAYNSPLHF. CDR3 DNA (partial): TGCAGTGCTAGCCGTCAACTGGTGGCCTATAATTCACCC.

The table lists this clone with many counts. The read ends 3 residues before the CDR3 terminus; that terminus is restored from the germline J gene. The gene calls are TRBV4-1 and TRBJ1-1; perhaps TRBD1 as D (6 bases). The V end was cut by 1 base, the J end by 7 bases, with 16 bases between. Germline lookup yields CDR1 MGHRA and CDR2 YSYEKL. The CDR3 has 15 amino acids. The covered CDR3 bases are TGCGCCAGCAGCCAAGTCCCGACCCGGACAGTTGAA. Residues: CASSQVPTRTVE. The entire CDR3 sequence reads CASSQVPTRTVEAFF.

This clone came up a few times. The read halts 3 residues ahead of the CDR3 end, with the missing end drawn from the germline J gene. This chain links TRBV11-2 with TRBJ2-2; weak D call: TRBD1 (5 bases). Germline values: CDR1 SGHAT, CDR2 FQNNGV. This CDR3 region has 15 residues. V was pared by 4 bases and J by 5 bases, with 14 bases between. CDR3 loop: CASSSLPGRTGELFF. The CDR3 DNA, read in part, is TGTGCCAGCAGCTCCCTACCAGGGCGAACCGGGGAG.

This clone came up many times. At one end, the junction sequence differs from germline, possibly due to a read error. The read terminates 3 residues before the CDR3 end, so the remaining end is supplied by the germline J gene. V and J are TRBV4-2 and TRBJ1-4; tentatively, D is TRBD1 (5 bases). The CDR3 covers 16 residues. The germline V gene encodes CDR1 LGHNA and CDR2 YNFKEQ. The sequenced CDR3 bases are TGCGCCAGCAGCCAAGGGAAGGGGCAGTCTAATGAAAAA. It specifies CASSQGKGQSNEK. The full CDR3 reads CASSQGKGQSNEKLFF.

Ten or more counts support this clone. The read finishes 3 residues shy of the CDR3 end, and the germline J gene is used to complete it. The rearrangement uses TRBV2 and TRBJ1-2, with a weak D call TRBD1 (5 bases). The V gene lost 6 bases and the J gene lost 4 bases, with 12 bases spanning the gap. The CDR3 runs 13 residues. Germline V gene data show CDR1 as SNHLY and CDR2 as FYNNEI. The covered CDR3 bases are TGTGCCAGCAGCCGGGGGTACGGCTATGGC. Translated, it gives CASSRGYGYG. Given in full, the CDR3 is CASSRGYGYGYTF.

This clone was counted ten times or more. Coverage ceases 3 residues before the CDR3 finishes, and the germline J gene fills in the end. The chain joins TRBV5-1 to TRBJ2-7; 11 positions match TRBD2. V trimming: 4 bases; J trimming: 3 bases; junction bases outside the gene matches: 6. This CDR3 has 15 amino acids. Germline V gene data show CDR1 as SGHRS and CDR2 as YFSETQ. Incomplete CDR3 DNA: TGCGCCAGCAGCACGCTAGCGGGGGGTTACTACGAG. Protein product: CASSTLAGGYYE. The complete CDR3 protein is CASSTLAGGYYEQYF.